Below are 2 T cell receptor beta chains sequenced from a single sample in a study of T cells in Graves' hyperthyroidism and ophthalmopathy. Amplification of TCR beta CDR3 regions used RNA as the template. Using the HTBI primer set, a first-round RT-PCR was run on the TCR CDR3. From the multiplex PCR reads, TCRdb called clonotypes with MiXCR, one entry per CDR3 protein. The data hold 350,000 to 400,000 distinct CDR3 sequences, with just under 15% observed a single time. The sample was blood. The source of these receptors is a woman in her twenties or thirties with Graves' hyperthyroidism.

This clonotype came up many times. V gene TRBV12-3 or TRBV12-4 combines with J gene TRBJ2-7, with TRBD2 matching 11 bases. This CDR3 has 15 residues. With V trimmed by 5 bases and J by 4 bases, 7 bases remained unmatched. The CDR3 here is CASSTGLAGLYEQYF. Written as DNA, the CDR3 is TGTGCCAGCAGTACAGGACTAGCGGGTCTGTACGAGCAGTACTTC.

This clonotype was seen more than once but under ten times. The chain carries TRBV3-1 and TRBJ2-7; D may be TRBD1 (6 bases). The CDR3 has 16 amino acids. With 2 bases removed from V and 3 bases from J, the gap between germline ends came to 17 bases. Germline V CDR1 and CDR2: LGHDT, YNNKEL (reference sequence). The CDR3 nucleotides read TGTGCCAGCAGCCAATTCTCCAAGACAGGTAGCTACGAGCAGTACTTC. This gives the protein CASSQFSKTGSYEQYF.